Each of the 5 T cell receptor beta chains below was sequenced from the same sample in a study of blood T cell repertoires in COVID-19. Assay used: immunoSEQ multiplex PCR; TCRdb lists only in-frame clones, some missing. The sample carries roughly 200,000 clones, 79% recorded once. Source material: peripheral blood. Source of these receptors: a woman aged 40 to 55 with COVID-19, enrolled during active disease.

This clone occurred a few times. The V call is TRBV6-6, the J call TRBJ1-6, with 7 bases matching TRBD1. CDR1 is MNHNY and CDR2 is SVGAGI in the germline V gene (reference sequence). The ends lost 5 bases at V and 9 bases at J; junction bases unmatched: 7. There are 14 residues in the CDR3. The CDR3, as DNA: TGTGCCAGCAGTCCGACAGGGATCGGTTCACCCCTCCACTTT. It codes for CASSPTGIGSPLHF.

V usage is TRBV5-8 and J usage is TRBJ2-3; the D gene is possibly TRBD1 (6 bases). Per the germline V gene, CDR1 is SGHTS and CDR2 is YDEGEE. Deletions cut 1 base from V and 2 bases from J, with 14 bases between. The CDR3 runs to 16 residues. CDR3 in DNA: TGTGCCAGCAGCTTGTTGCCAGGGGCCCTCACAGATACGCAGTATTTT. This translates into CASSLLPGALTDTQYF.

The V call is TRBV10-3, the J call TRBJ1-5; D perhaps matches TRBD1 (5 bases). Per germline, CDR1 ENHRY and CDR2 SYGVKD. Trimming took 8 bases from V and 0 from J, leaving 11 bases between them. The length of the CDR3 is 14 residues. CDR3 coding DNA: TGTGCCATCTGGGCAGGGAATAGCAATCAGCCCCAGCATTTT. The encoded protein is CAIWAGNSNQPQHF.

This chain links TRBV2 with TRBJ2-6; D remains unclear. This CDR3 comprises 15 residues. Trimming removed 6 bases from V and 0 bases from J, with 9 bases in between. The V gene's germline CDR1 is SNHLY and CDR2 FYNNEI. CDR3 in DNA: TGTGCCAGCAGCCTTGAGAGCTCTGGGGCCAACGTCCTGACTTTC. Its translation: CASSLESSGANVLTF.

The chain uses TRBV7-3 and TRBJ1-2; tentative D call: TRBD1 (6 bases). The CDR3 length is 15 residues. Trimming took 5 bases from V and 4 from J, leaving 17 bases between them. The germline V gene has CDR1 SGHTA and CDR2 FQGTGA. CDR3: CASSLGQGRGYGYTF. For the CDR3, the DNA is TGTGCCAGCAGCCTAGGCCAGGGGCGCGGCTATGGCTACACCTTC.